This TCR beta chain emerged from a study of post-analysis software for immune sequencing data. Overall study results and limits: There were about five TRBV segments more frequent in patients than controls, and TRBV5-6, TRBV5-1 and TRBV20-1 were among them.

In its sample, this clonotype was seen a few times. Its antigen is not known. Incorporated into the TCR beta cDNA libraries were unique molecular identifiers, which served to reduce PCR and sequencing biases. TCRdb re-analysed the PCR reads in MiXCR, keeping a single row per CDR3 protein. Of 500,000 to 600,000 distinct CDR3 sequences detected, 44% appear once; the ten largest clones hold about 1.5%. Germline assignment: CDR1 MNHEY and CDR2 SMNVEV (reference sequence). This CDR3 contains 16 residues. V was clipped by 2 bases and J by 4 bases; unmatched bases: 9. Sequencing used blood. This TCR derives from a girl aged 10-17 years with multiple sclerosis. This chain uses TRBV27 with TRBJ1-1; 8 bases match TRBD1. CDR3 DNA: TGTGCCAGCAGTTTAATTGTCCCAGGGGGCGTCACTGAAGCTTTCTTT. It yields the protein CASSLIVPGGVTEAFF.